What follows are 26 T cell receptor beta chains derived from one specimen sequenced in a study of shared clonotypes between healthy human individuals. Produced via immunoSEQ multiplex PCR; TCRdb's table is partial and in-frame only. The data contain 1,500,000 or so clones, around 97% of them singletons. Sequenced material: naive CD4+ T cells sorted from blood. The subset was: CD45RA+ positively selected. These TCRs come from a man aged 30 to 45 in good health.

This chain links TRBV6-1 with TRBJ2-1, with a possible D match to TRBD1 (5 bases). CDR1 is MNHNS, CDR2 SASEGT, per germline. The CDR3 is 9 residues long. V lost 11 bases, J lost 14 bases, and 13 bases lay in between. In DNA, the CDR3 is TGTGCCCGCCTCCCCAGGGAGTTCTTC. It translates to CARLPREFF.

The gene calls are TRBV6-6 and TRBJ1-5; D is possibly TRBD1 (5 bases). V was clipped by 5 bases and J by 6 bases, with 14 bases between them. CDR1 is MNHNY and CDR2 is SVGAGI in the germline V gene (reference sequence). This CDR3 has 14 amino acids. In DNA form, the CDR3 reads TGTGCCAGCAGTGTGAGTGGGGGGACTCAGCCCCAGCATTTT. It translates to CASSVSGGTQPQHF.

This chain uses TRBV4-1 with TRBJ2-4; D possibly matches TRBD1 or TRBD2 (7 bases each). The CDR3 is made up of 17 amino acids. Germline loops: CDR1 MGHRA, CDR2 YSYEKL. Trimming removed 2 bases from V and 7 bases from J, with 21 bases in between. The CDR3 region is CASSQSQGGGAGNIQYF. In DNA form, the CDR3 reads TGCGCCAGCAGCCAAAGCCAGGGGGGGGGCGCCGGGAACATTCAGTACTTC.

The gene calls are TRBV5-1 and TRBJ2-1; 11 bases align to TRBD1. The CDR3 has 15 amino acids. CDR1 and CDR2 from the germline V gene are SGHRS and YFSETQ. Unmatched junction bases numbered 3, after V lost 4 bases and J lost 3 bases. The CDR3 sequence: CASSLGTGGYNEQFF. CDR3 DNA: TGCGCCAGCAGCCTCGGGACAGGGGGCTACAATGAGCAGTTCTTC.

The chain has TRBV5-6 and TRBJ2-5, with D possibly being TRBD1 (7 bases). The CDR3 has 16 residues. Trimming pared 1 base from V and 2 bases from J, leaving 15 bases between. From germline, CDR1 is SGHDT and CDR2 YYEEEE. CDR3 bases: TGTGCCAGCAGCTTGTTAGGGGGCGGGGATCAAGAGACCCAGTACTTC. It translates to CASSLLGGGDQETQYF. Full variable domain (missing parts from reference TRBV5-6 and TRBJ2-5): DAGVTQSPTHLIKTRGQQVTLRCSPKSGHDTVSWYQQALGQGPQFIFQYYEEEERQRGNFPDRFSGHQFPNYSSELNVNALLLGDSALYLCASSLLGGGDQETQYFGPGTRLLVL.

As DNA, the CDR3 is TGTGCCAGCAGTTTCGAGACTAGCGGCGAGCAGTACTTC. It is translated as CASSFETSGEQYF. J is TRBJ2-7 and V is TRBV28; the match to TRBD2 covers 9 bases. Losses at the gene ends were 3 bases for V and 6 bases for J; bases not matched to a gene: 3. The germline gives CDR1 MDHEN, CDR2 SYDVKM. The CDR3 loop spans 13 amino acids.

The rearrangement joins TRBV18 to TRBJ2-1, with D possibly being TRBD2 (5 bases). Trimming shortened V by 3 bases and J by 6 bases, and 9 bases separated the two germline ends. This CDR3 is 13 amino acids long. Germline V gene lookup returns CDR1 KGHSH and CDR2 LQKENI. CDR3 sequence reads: CASSPLSGNEQFF. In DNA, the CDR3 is TGTGCCAGCTCACCCCTAAGCGGCAATGAGCAGTTCTTC.

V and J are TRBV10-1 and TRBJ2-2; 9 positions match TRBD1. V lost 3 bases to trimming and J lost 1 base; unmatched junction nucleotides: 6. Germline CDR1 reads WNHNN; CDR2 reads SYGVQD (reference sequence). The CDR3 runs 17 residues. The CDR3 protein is CASSDFGGQGNTGELFF. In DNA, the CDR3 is TGCGCCAGCAGTGATTTCGGGGGACAGGGGAACACCGGGGAGCTGTTTTTT.

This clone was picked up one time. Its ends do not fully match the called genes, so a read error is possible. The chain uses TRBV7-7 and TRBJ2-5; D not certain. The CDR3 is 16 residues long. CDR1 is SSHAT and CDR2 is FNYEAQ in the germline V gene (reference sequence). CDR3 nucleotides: TGTGCTAGCAGCTTAGAGACCCCCGGACCGAGAGAGACCCAGTACTTC. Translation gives CASSLETPGPRETQYF.

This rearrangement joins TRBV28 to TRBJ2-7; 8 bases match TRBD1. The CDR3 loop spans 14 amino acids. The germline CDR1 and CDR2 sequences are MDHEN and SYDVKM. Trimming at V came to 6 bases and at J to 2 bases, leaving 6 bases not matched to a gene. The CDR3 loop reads CASSLTGGAYEQYF. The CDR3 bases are TGTGCCAGCAGCCTAACAGGGGGTGCCTACGAGCAGTACTTC.

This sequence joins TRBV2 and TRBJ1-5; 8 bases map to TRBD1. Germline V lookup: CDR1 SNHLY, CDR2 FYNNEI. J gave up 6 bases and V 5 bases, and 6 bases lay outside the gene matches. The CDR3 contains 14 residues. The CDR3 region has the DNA TGTGCCAGCAGTAAACAGGGGGATATTCAGCCCCAGCATTTT. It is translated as CASSKQGDIQPQHF.

CDR3 in DNA: TGTGCCAGCAGTTTAAGGCAGGGAGGAAACTATGGCTACACCTTC. The encoded protein is CASSLRQGGNYGYTF. The chain uses TRBV27 and TRBJ1-2, with D maybe TRBD1 (5 bases). Deletions cut 2 bases from V and 2 bases from J, with 12 bases between. Germline V gene lookup returns CDR1 MNHEY and CDR2 SMNVEV (reference sequence). The CDR3 runs 15 residues.

For the CDR3, the DNA is TGTGCCAGCAGTGTACGGGAGGGGGACAATGAGCAGTTCTTC. Encoded protein: CASSVREGDNEQFF. This chain links TRBV6-4 with TRBJ2-1; 8 bases align to TRBD2. The germline CDR1 and CDR2 sequences are MRHNA and SNTAGT. V gave up 4 bases and J gave up 5 bases; unmatched junction bases: 4. The CDR3 is 14 amino acids.

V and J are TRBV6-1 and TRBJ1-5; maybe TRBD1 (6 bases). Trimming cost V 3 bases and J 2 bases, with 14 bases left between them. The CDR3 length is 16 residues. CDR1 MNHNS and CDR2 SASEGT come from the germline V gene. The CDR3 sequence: CASSDNVSGGNQPQHF. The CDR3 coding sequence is TGTGCCAGCAGTGACAACGTATCAGGGGGCAATCAGCCCCAGCATTTT.

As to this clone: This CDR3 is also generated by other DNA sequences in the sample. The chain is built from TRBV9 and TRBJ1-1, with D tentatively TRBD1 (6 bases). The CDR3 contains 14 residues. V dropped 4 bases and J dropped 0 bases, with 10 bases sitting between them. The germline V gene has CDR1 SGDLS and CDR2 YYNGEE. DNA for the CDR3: TGTGCCAGCAGCCCACAGGGATTGAACACTGAAGCTTTCTTT. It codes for CASSPQGLNTEAFF.

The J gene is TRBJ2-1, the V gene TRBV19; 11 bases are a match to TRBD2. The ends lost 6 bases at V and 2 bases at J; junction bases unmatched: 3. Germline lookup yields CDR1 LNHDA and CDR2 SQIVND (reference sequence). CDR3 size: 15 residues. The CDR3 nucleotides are TGTGCCAGTAGCTTGACTAGCGGGACCTACAATGAGCAGTTCTTC. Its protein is CASSLTSGTYNEQFF.

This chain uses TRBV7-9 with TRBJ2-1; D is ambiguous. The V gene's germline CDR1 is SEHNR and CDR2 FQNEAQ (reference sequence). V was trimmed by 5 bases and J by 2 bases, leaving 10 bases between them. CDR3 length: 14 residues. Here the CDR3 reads CASSPLLPYNEQFF. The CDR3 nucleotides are TGTGCCAGCAGCCCATTACTCCCCTACAATGAGCAGTTCTTC.

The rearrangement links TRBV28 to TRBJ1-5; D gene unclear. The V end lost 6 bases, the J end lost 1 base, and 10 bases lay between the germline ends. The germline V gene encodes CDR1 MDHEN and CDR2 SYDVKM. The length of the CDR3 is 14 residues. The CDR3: CASSGLASNQPQHF. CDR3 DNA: TGTGCCAGCAGCGGACTTGCGAGCAATCAGCCCCAGCATTTT.

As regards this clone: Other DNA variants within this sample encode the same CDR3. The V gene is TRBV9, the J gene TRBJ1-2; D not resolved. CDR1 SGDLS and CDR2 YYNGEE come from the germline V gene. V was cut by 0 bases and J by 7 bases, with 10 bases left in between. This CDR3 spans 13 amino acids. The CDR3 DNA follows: TGTGCCAGCAGCGTAGAGGGTTTGGGTGGCTACACCTTC. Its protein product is CASSVEGLGGYTF.

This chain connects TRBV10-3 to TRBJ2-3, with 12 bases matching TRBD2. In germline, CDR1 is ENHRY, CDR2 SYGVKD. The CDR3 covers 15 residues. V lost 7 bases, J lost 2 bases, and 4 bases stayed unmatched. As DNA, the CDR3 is TGTGCCATCACCTCTAGCGGGAGGGTCACAGATACGCAGTATTTT. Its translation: CAITSSGRVTDTQYF.

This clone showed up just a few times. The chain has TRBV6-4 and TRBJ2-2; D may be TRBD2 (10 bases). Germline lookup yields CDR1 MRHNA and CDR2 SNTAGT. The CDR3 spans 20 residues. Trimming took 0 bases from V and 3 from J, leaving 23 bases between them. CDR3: CASSDSTGGLAGVYTGELFF. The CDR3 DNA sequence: TGTGCCAGCAGTGACTCAACAGGGGGCCTAGCGGGAGTATACACCGGGGAGCTGTTTTTT.

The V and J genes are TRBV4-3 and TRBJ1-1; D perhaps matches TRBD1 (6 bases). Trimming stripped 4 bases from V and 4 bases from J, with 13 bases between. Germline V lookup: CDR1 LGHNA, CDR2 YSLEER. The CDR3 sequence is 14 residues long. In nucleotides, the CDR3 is TGCGCCAGCAGCCCCAACAGGGAATTCACTGAAGCTTTCTTT. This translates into CASSPNREFTEAFF.

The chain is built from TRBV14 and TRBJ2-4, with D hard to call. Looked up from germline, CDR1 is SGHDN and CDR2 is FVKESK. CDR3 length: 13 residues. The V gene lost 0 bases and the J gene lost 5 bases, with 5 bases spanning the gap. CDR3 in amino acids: CASSQESENIQYF. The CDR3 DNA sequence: TGTGCCAGCAGCCAAGAATCAGAAAACATTCAGTACTTC. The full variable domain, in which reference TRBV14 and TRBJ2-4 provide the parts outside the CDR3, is EAGVTQFPSHSVIEKGQTVTLRCDPISGHDNLYWYRRVMGKEIKFLLHFVKESKQDESGMPNNRFLAERTGGTYSTLKVQPAELEDSGVYFCASSQESENIQYFGAGTRLSVL.

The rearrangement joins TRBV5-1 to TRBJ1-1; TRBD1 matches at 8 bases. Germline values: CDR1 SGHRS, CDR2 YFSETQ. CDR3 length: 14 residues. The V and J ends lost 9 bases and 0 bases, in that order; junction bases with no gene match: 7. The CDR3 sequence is CATGQGPVNTEAFF. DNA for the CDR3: TGCGCCACCGGACAGGGTCCGGTGAACACTGAAGCTTTCTTT.

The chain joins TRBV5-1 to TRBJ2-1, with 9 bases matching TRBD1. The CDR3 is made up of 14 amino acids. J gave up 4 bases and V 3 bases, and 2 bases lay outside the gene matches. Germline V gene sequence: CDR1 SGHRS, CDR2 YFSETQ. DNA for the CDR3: TGCGCCAGCAGCTCCGGGACAGGGTACAATGAGCAGTTCTTC. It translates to CASSSGTGYNEQFF.

The CDR3 loop reads CASSYAGGTDTQYF. The CDR3 DNA follows: TGTGCCAGCAGTTACGCGGGAGGGACAGATACGCAGTATTTT. The chain joins TRBV6-5 to TRBJ2-3; 9 bases map to TRBD2. Germline CDR1 MNHEY, CDR2 SVGAGI. Trimming removed 2 bases from V and 3 bases from J; junction bases left unmatched: 0. This CDR3 has 14 amino acids.